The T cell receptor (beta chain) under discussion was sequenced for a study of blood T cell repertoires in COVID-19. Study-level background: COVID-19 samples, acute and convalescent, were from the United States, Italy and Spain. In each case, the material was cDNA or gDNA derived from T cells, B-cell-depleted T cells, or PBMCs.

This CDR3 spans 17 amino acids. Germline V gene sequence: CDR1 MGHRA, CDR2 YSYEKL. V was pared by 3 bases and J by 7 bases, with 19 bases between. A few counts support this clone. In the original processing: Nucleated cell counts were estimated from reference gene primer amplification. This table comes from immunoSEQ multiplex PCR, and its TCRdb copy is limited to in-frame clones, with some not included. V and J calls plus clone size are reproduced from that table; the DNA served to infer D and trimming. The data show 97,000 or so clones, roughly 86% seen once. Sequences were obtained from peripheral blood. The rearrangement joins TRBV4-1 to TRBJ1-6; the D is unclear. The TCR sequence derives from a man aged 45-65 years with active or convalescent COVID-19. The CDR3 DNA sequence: TGCGCCAGCAGCCACAACCAGATCGGGTTACAAAATTCACCCCTCCACTTT. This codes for CASSHNQIGLQNSPLHF.